The 16 T cell receptor beta chains below all came from one sample that was sequenced in a study of blood T cell repertoires in COVID-19. Libraries were prepared by immunoSEQ multiplex PCR; TCRdb keeps only in-frame clonotypes and omits some of them. The profile shows 250,000 or so clones, around 87% of them singletons. Sample: PBMCs or T cells enriched from blood (not recorded which). These receptor sequences come from a woman aged 45-65 years who had recovered from COVID-19.

The V and J genes are TRBV19 and TRBJ2-7; D unclear. The CDR3 runs to 17 residues. V dropped 1 base and J dropped 0 bases, with 16 bases sitting between them. Germline CDR1 and CDR2: LNHDA and SQIVND (reference sequence). The CDR3 DNA follows: TGTGCCAGTAGTATAGGAGCTCGTCGGCGGAGCTCCTACGAGCAGTACTTC. It specifies CASSIGARRRSSYEQYF.

V gene TRBV24-1 combines with J gene TRBJ2-1; TRBD2 aligns across 9 bases. CDR3 length equals 14 residues. Germline loops: CDR1 KGHDR, CDR2 SFDVKD. V was clipped by 9 bases and J by 5 bases; unmatched bases: 7. The CDR3: CATSGLATHNEQFF. In DNA, the CDR3 is TGTGCCACCTCGGGACTAGCAACCCACAATGAGCAGTTCTTC.

V usage is TRBV3-1 (or the pseudogene TRBV3-2) and J usage is TRBJ2-6; the D gene is possibly TRBD1 (6 bases). The CDR3 length is 17 residues. Trimming took 4 bases from V and 2 from J, leaving 15 bases between them. Germline CDR1 and CDR2: LGHDT and YNNKEL (reference sequence). CDR3 bases: TGTGCCAGCAGCCCCCGTCAGGGGTTCCCTGGGGCCAACGTCCTGACTTTC. It codes for CASSPRQGFPGANVLTF.

The rearrangement links TRBV15 to TRBJ2-5, with D uncertain. This CDR3 is built from 13 residues. Between the trimmed V and J ends, which lost 0 bases and 6 bases, there was a span of 8 bases. Germline V gives CDR1 LNHNV, CDR2 YYDKDF (reference sequence). CDR3 protein: CATSRDSLKTQYF. The CDR3 DNA is TGTGCCACCAGCAGAGATAGTTTAAAGACCCAGTACTTC.

The chain joins TRBV12-5 to TRBJ2-5, with 10 bases aligning to TRBD2. From germline, CDR1 is LGHNT and CDR2 FRNRAP. J gave up 2 bases and V 8 bases, and 8 bases lay outside the gene matches. The CDR3 spans 15 residues. CDR3 residues: CASSFLAGDQETQYF. CDR3 bases: TGTGCTAGTTCATTCCTAGCGGGGGATCAAGAGACCCAGTACTTC.

The genes are TRBV5-1 and TRBJ1-6, with 7 bases matching TRBD1. Germline CDR1 and CDR2: SGHRS and YFSETQ. There are 15 residues in the CDR3. The V gene end was trimmed by 0 bases and the J gene end by 9 bases; junction bases not matched to a gene: 6. The CDR3 sequence: CASSLAFRDSSPLHF. Written as DNA, the CDR3 is TGCGCCAGCAGCTTGGCCTTTAGGGACAGTTCACCCCTCCACTTT.

V gene TRBV28 combines with J gene TRBJ2-1, with D unresolved. This CDR3 has 15 residues. Germline-derived CDR1 and CDR2 are MDHEN and SYDVKM. The V gene lost 5 bases and the J gene lost 4 bases, with 15 bases spanning the gap. The CDR3 region is CASSPVGSQYNEQFF. The CDR3, as DNA: TGTGCCAGCAGTCCCGTCGGGTCCCAATACAATGAGCAGTTCTTC. Supplemented by reference TRBV28 and TRBJ2-1, the full variable domain reads DVKVTQSSRYLVKRTGEKVFLECVQDMDHENMFWYRQDPGLGLRLIYFSYDVKMKEKGDIPEGYSVSREKKERFSLILESASTNQTSMYLCASSPVGSQYNEQFFGPGTRLTVL.

The genes are TRBV25-1 and TRBJ2-5, with D possibly TRBD2 on 6 matching bases. The CDR3 totals 13 residues. The germline V and J ends were trimmed by 7 bases and 2 bases, with 11 bases remaining between them. CDR1 and CDR2 (germline): MGHDK, SYGVNS. CDR3 bases: TGTGCCAGCACCGTGGGGGGTCAAGAGACCCAGTACTTC. It is translated as CASTVGGQETQYF.

V is TRBV19 and J is TRBJ2-1; 7 bases are shared with TRBD2. The ends lost 5 bases at V and 5 bases at J; junction bases unmatched: 3. The CDR3 totals 13 residues. Germline lookup yields CDR1 LNHDA and CDR2 SQIVND (reference sequence). CDR3 residues: CASSWTRDNEQFF. CDR3 sequence (DNA): TGTGCCAGTAGTTGGACTAGAGACAATGAGCAGTTCTTC.

The chain has TRBV21-1 and TRBJ2-1; TRBD2 is the table's D call and was not checked against the DNA. TRBV21-1 is assigned pseudogene status. CDR3 length: 20 residues. CDR3 region: CASSILAGENLASSYNEQFF. CDR3 sequence (DNA): TGTGCCAGCAGCATTCTAGCGGGAGAAAACCTCGCGAGCTCCTACAATGAGCAGTTCTTC.

The CDR3 DNA reads TGCGCCAGCAGCTCCCCATCTAGCGCGAGTTCCTACAATGAGCAGTTCTTC. It is translated as CASSSPSSASSYNEQFF. The J gene is TRBJ2-1, the V gene TRBV5-1, with D possibly matching TRBD2 (6 bases). Germline V gene data show CDR1 as SGHRS and CDR2 as YFSETQ. This CDR3 region has 17 residues. V shed 3 bases and J shed 1 base, with 17 bases lying between them.

J is TRBJ2-2 and V is TRBV24-1, with 11 bases identical to TRBD1. CDR1 is KGHDR and CDR2 is SFDVKD in the germline V gene. V dropped 3 bases and J dropped 7; count of bases not matched to a gene: 9. The CDR3 consists of 17 residues. The CDR3 protein is CATSDRRTGGFFGELFF. DNA of the CDR3: TGTGCCACCAGTGATCGCCGGACAGGGGGCTTTTTCGGGGAGCTGTTTTTT.

This clone was counted only a few times. The rearrangement links TRBV20-1 to TRBJ2-2, with TRBD2 matching 12 bases. Germline loops: CDR1 DFQATT, CDR2 SNEGSKA (reference sequence). Germline trimming cut 3 bases from V and 6 bases from J; bases unmatched to any gene: 2. The CDR3 is made up of 14 amino acids. CDR3 bases: TGCAGTGCTAGTCCTAGCGGGAGGGCCGGGGAGCTGTTTTTT. Its protein is CSASPSGRAGELFF.

This clone was seen only once. The V call is TRBV28, the J call TRBJ2-7; 8 bases agree with TRBD1. This CDR3 has 18 residues. Per the germline V gene, CDR1 is MDHEN and CDR2 is SYDVKM. The V segment lost 1 base and the J segment 3 bases; nucleotides outside the gene matches: 14. The CDR3 reads CASSLYDRGKPHNYEQYF. The CDR3 DNA sequence: TGTGCCAGCAGTTTATACGACAGGGGAAAGCCCCACAACTACGAGCAGTACTTC.

The V and J genes are TRBV5-6 and TRBJ1-2; 7 nucleotides agree with TRBD1. The CDR3 is 15 amino acids. The V gene's germline CDR1 is SGHDT and CDR2 YYEEEE. Trimming removed 0 bases from V and 4 bases from J; junction bases left unmatched: 6. Written as DNA, the CDR3 is TGTGCCAGCAGCTTGGAGACAGGGAAGATCTATGGCTACACCTTC. Translation: CASSLETGKIYGYTF.

V and J are TRBV28 and TRBJ1-2; 7 nucleotides line up with TRBD1. Per germline, CDR1 MDHEN and CDR2 SYDVKM. J was trimmed by 2 bases and V by 3 bases; bases with no gene match: 12. The CDR3 is 17 residues long. CDR3 sequence (DNA): TGTGCCAGCAGTTTTGATCGACCGGGACAGTACAACTATGGCTACACCTTC. It encodes CASSFDRPGQYNYGYTF.